This T cell receptor (beta chain) emerged from a study of molecular identifiers for immune sequencing clone quantification. Study results and caveats: The study found clones above 20 RNA copies held over 97% of effector molecules and under 1% in naive cells.

The germline CDR1 and CDR2 sequences are LGHNA and YSLEER. The CDR3 length is 16 residues. V shed 5 bases and J 0 bases; nucleotides not matched to a gene: 6. In this sample, this clonotype turned up a few times. Its antigen is unidentified. Each CDR3 protein is one row after TCRdb ran MiXCR on the PCR reads. This sample carries about 320,000 distinct CDR3 sequences, roughly 24% of them seen once, and the ten largest clones take about 0.73%. What was sequenced was naive CD8+ T cells from blood, with Jurkat cell RNA spiked in. Noted subset: FACS-sorted CD8+CD4-CCR7+CD45RA+ naive T cells. This receptor was identified in a human donor in good health. Some libraries in this study had Jurkat cell RNA spiked in. This chain links TRBV4-3 with TRBJ1-1, with TRBD1 identical over 10 bases. The CDR3 region is CASSEGQGLMNTEAFF. CDR3 bases: TGCGCCAGCAGCGAGGGACAGGGGCTCATGAACACTGAAGCTTTCTTT.